Presented here are 6 T cell receptor beta chains from one specimen sequenced in a study of vaccination and CD4 T cells after COVID-19 (dated 2022 in TCRdb). The treatment or condition label of this sample denotes: roughly nine-day PBMC culture with coronavirus spike peptide pools or control peptides (ViraFEST assay). CD4+ T cells from unexposed donors were collected before the COVID-19 pandemic (2011-2018). Libraries were made using PCR. Sequencing relied on an Illumina iSeq 100. At the Johns Hopkins FTIC core, DNA from the cultured CD4+ T cells underwent TCR sequencing with the Oncomine TCR Beta short-read assay. The QIAamp micro DNA kit was used to extract genomic DNA from the cultured CD4+ T cells. Using fastp at Q25 and MiXCR, TCRdb reprocessed the public reads and kept productive beta chains. Records with the same CDR3 protein are collapsed into one entry carrying the most frequent genes and DNA. Recorded for this sample are more than 6,500 distinct CDR3 sequences; 30% to 40% of them occurred a single time. Over 25% of the sample comes from the top ten.

These receptors are not linked to any known antigen. Material: CD4+ T cells from blood, cultured in vitro. Receptor source: a human donor in good health.

The sample holds one count of this clonotype. The V call is TRBV20-1, the J call TRBJ2-5, with a possible D match to TRBD2 (7 bases). This CDR3 comprises 14 residues. Trimming cost V 2 bases and J 4 bases, with 14 bases left between them. Germline V gives CDR1 DFQATT, CDR2 SNEGSKA (reference sequence). Here the CDR3 DNA reads TGCAGTGCTAGATGGGGGGAGGGGGTAGAGACCCAGTACTTC. The encoded protein is CSARWGEGVETQYF.

The chain employs TRBV12-3 or TRBV12-4 and TRBJ1-1, with D possibly being TRBD1 (6 bases). V shed 5 bases and J shed 3 bases, with 13 bases lying between them. The CDR3 runs 14 residues. The CDR3 DNA reads TGTGCCAGCAGTACAGGACAGCAGTACACTGAAGCTTTCTTT. It is translated as CASSTGQQYTEAFF.

The chain is built from TRBV9 and TRBJ1-2; 7 bases align to TRBD1. Germline V lookup: CDR1 SGDLS, CDR2 YYNGEE. This CDR3 has 16 residues. After removal of 4 bases from V and 3 bases from J, the junction contained 12 bases not matched to a gene. The CDR3 loop reads CASSSLGRGTDYGYTF. CDR3 DNA sequence: TGTGCCAGCAGCTCCCTAGGGAGGGGGACAGACTATGGCTACACCTTC. Looking up the rest from reference TRBV9 and TRBJ1-2 gives the full variable domain: DSGVTQTPKHLITATGQRVTLRCSPRSGDLSVYWYQQSLDQGLQFLIQYYNGEERAKGNILERFSAQQFPDLHSELNLSSLELGDSALYFCASSSLGRGTDYGYTFGSGTRLTVV.

This clonotype turned up a few times. V is TRBV20-1 and J is TRBJ2-5; the D gene could be TRBD1 or TRBD2 (5 bases each). In germline, CDR1 is DFQATT, CDR2 SNEGSKA (reference sequence). The CDR3 length is 16 residues. V gave up 0 bases and J gave up 0 bases, with 14 bases separating them. The CDR3 region has the DNA TGCAGTGCTAGAGACAGGGTGACGGGATACCAAGAGACCCAGTACTTC. Translated, it gives CSARDRVTGYQETQYF.

The J gene is TRBJ1-1, the V gene TRBV7-2; tentatively, D is TRBD1 (6 bases). Trimming removed 0 bases from V and 10 bases from J, with 12 bases in between. The CDR3 is 13 residues long. Germline V gene data show CDR1 as SGHTA and CDR2 as FQGNSA. CDR3: CASSLARRGLAFF. The CDR3 nucleotides are TGTGCCAGCAGCTTAGCGCGTCGGGGGCTAGCTTTCTTT.

The CDR3 here is CASSFAGMAGYGYTF. The CDR3 DNA is TGTGCCAGCAGCTTCGCCGGGATGGCGGGCTATGGCTACACCTTC. This chain uses TRBV7-8 with TRBJ1-2; D is unresolved. V lost 3 bases and J 4 bases, leaving 15 bases between the germline ends. Per the germline V gene, CDR1 is SGHVS and CDR2 is FQNEAQ. The CDR3 has 15 amino acids.